A selection of T cell receptor beta chains follows, all from one sample in a study of blood T cell repertoires in COVID-19. Using immunoSEQ multiplex PCR, the repertoire was profiled, and TCRdb retains in-frame clones only, with some absent. The sample shows 160,000 or so clones, approximately 91% of them seen only once. The sequenced sample was peripheral blood. The receptors were sampled from a young man with acute or convalescent COVID-19. CDR3s include the opening cysteine and the closing phenylalanine or tryptophan. The D gene is left open where the match is weak. Not every row has a clone size; where given, it reads once, few, many or a size class.

v_gene,j_gene,abundance,d_gene,CDR3aa,CDR3nt
TRBV30,TRBJ1-6,.,.,CAWSVIGGNSPLHF,TGTGCCTGGAGTGTAATAGGGGGTAATTCACCCCTCCACTTT
TRBV3-1/TRBV3-2,TRBJ1-2,.,.,CASSKWTDNYGYTF,TGTGCCAGCAGCAAATGGACAGACAACTATGGCTACACCTTC
TRBV3-1/TRBV3-2,TRBJ1-1,.,.,CASSLLDRAEAFF,TGTGCCAGCAGCCTTCTTGACCGGGCTGAAGCTTTCTTT
TRBV30,TRBJ1-6,.,.,CAWSRIRTRAANNSPLHF,TGTGCCTGGAGTCGAATCCGAACCAGGGCGGCGAATAATTCACCCCTCCACTTT
TRBV5-1,TRBJ1-3,.,TRBD1,CASSLQQGTGSGNTIYF,TGCGCCAGCAGCTTGCAACAGGGGACGGGCTCTGGAAACACCATATATTTT
TRBV4-1,TRBJ2-6,.,TRBD2,CASSQELAGATGANVLTF,TGCGCCAGCAGCCAAGAGCTAGCGGGAGCTACTGGGGCCAACGTCCTGACTTTC
TRBV12-3/TRBV12-4,TRBJ2-2,.,.,CASSFRETGELFF,TGTGCCAGCAGTTTTCGGGAGACCGGGGAGCTGTTTTTT
TRBV27,TRBJ1-3,.,.,CARKNPGLRPPGNTIYF,TGTGCCAGAAAGAATCCAGGGCTCCGTCCTCCTGGAAACACCATATATTTT
TRBV6-1,TRBJ2-7,.,.,CASSEAIFNRGGAYEQYF,TGTGCCAGCAGTGAAGCCATTTTCAACAGGGGGGGGGCCTACGAGCAGTACTTC
TRBV7-9,TRBJ2-2,few,TRBD1,CASSLTGANTGELFF,TGTGCCAGCAGCTTGACAGGGGCCAACACCGGGGAGCTGTTTTTT
TRBV3-1/TRBV3-2,TRBJ1-6,.,.,CASSFGGTENSPLHF,TGTGCCAGCAGCTTCGGAGGGACTGAGAATTCACCCCTCCACTTT
TRBV7-8,TRBJ2-3,.,.,CASTPGNTDTQYF,TGTGCCAGCACCCCGGGAAACACAGATACGCAGTATTTT
TRBV19,TRBJ1-5,.,.,CASSRRYRDQPQHF,TGTGCCAGTAGTAGGCGATACAGGGATCAGCCCCAGCATTTT
TRBV12-3/TRBV12-4,TRBJ1-1,.,.,CASSLRGGTEAFF,TGTGCCAGCAGTTTGAGGGGGGGGACTGAAGCTTTCTTT
TRBV28,TRBJ1-1,once,TRBD1,CASSSPGTGNTEAFF,TGTGCCAGCAGTTCCCCCGGGACAGGGAATACTGAAGCTTTCTTT
TRBV6-6,TRBJ1-4,.,.,CASSSLGGTNEKLFF,TGTGCCAGCAGTTCACTCGGGGGGACTAATGAAAAACTGTTTTTT
TRBV29-1,TRBJ1-1,once,.,CSVRSSGEAFF,TGCAGCGTTCGGTCGTCGGGTGAAGCTTTCTTT
TRBV5-5,TRBJ2-2,once,.,CASSPGHNTGELFF,TGTGCCAGCAGCCCCGGACACAACACCGGGGAGCTGTTTTTT
TRBV4-1,TRBJ1-4,.,TRBD1,CASGRQGQEKLFF,TGCGCCAGCGGGCGACAGGGGCAAGAAAAACTGTTTTTT
TRBV6-5,TRBJ2-1,.,.,CASRTVNEQFF,TGTGCCAGCAGGACAGTAAATGAGCAGTTCTTC
TRBV5-1,TRBJ2-1,.,.,CASSLVGQYNEQFF,TGCGCCAGCAGCTTGGTCGGACAGTACAATGAGCAGTTCTTC
TRBV30,TRBJ2-5,.,TRBD2,CAWVGTSGQETQYF,TGTGCCTGGGTAGGGACTAGCGGACAAGAGACCCAGTACTTC
TRBV10-1,TRBJ2-2,.,.,CASSENVLAGELFF,TGCGCCAGCAGTGAGAACGTCCTAGCCGGGGAGCTGTTTTTT
TRBV3-1/TRBV3-2,TRBJ2-7,once,TRBD2,CASSQVGLAASYEQYF,TGTGCCAGCAGCCAAGTGGGACTAGCGGCCTCCTACGAGCAGTACTTC
TRBV13,TRBJ1-2,.,TRBD1,CASSLGQGDGYTF,TGTGCCAGCAGCTTAGGACAGGGGGATGGCTACACCTTC
TRBV5-1,TRBJ2-2,.,TRBD2,CASSLATSGYTGELFF,TGCGCCAGCAGCTTGGCGACTAGCGGCTACACCGGGGAGCTGTTTTTT
TRBV7-2,TRBJ1-1,few,.,CASSFQATEAFF,TGTGCCAGCAGCTTTCAAGCAACTGAAGCTTTCTTT
TRBV5-1,TRBJ1-2,.,.,CASSPGQYYGYTF,TGCGCCAGCAGCCCCGGACAGTACTATGGCTACACCTTC
TRBV18,TRBJ1-2,few,TRBD1,CASSPLLGQGARDGYTF,TGTGCCAGCTCACCCCTTCTGGGACAGGGGGCGCGGGATGGCTACACCTTC
TRBV5-6,TRBJ1-2,.,TRBD1,CASSSSGGAAGYTF,TGTGCCAGCAGTTCTTCAGGGGGCGCGGCTGGCTACACCTTC
TRBV5-6,TRBJ1-2,once,.,CASSGLGGNYGYTF,TGTGCCAGCAGCGGTCTGGGAGGGAACTATGGCTACACCTTC
TRBV19,TRBJ2-1,once,.,CASSELNNEQFF,TGTGCCAGTAGCGAGCTAAACAATGAGCAGTTCTTC
TRBV4-1,TRBJ2-3,.,.,CASSQGTSPGTDTQYF,TGCGCCAGCAGCCAAGGCACGTCTCCGGGCACAGATACGCAGTATTTT
TRBV9,TRBJ1-2,.,TRBD1,CASSPETGGEGAYGYTF,TGTGCCAGCAGCCCCGAGACAGGGGGCGAAGGGGCCTATGGCTACACCTTC
TRBV24-1,TRBJ2-1,.,TRBD1,CATSDSGQVGGNEQFF,TGTGCCACCAGTGATTCCGGACAGGTTGGGGGAAATGAGCAGTTCTTC
TRBV15,TRBJ1-5,.,TRBD1,CATSGRDRENQPQHF,TGTGCCACCAGCGGACGGGACAGGGAAAACCAGCCCCAGCATTTT
TRBV7-2,TRBJ2-7,.,TRBD2,CASSPGRGLPYEQYF,TGTGCTAGCAGCCCAGGGAGGGGCCTTCCCTACGAGCAGTACTTC
TRBV10-3,TRBJ1-2,.,.,CAISEGIGAGGTFGYTF,TGTGCCATCAGTGAAGGAATAGGGGCGGGGGGAACGTTCGGCTACACCTTC
TRBV5-4,TRBJ2-1,.,.,CASNPRGSYNEQFF,TGTGCCAGCAACCCACGGGGTTCCTACAATGAGCAGTTCTTC
TRBV24-1,TRBJ2-3,once,TRBD2,CATSDPGTSGAGTQYF,TGTGCCACCAGTGATCCTGGGACTAGCGGGGCGGGTACGCAGTATTTT
TRBV15,TRBJ2-1,.,TRBD2,CATSNRGGLGNEQFF,TGTGCCACCTCCAATCGGGGGGGGTTGGGCAATGAGCAGTTCTTC